This entry lists 31 T cell receptor beta chains sequenced from one sample in a study of glioma-infiltrating T cells. The iRepertoire nested amplicon-rescue multiplex PCR amplified TCR alpha and beta CDR3s from RNA. One entry per CDR3 protein results from TCRdb running MiXCR on the multiplex PCR reads. This repertoire shows under 20,000 distinct CDR3 sequences, over 45% found once; its top ten account for roughly 40%. Sequencing was performed on glioma tissue, nonneoplastic brain tissue, or PBMCs (not recorded which). All receptors derive from a human donor with low-grade glioma or glioblastoma, undergoing nonglioma brain surgery, or in good health (not recorded which).

In its sample, this clonotype ranks as medium-sized. V and J are TRBV27 and TRBJ2-5; TRBD1 matches 9 bases. V shed 4 bases and J 6 bases; nucleotides not matched to a gene: 6. The CDR3 runs to 14 residues. Per germline, CDR1 MNHEY and CDR2 SMNVEV (reference sequence). The CDR3 sequence: CASSSLDRGKTQYF. The CDR3 nucleotides are TGTGCCAGCAGTTCATTGGACAGGGGAAAGACCCAGTACTTC.

A note on this clonotype: One base away lies a much larger clone, so this may be a sequencing read error. The chain has TRBV4-2 and TRBJ2-1; D is ambiguous. Germline V lookup: CDR1 LGHNA, CDR2 YNFKEQ. The CDR3 consists of 15 residues. Trimming shortened V by 7 bases and J by 0 bases, and 13 bases separated the two germline ends. CDR3 sequence (DNA): TGTGCCAGCATCCAGGTCGCGGCCTCCTACAATGAGCAGTTCTTC. Translating it yields CASIQVAASYNEQFF.

A few counts support this clonotype. The chain is built from TRBV6-1 and TRBJ2-3, with no clear D. Deletions cut 6 bases from V and 0 bases from J, with 7 bases between. Germline-derived CDR1 and CDR2 are MNHNS and SASEGT. The CDR3 has 13 residues. The CDR3 DNA reads TGTGCCAGCAGGGTGGACAGCACAGATACGCAGTATTTT. Its translation: CASRVDSTDTQYF.

This chain uses TRBV20-1 with TRBJ1-1; 11 bases align to TRBD1. Trimming at V came to 7 bases and at J to 6 bases, leaving 4 bases not matched to a gene. Germline-derived CDR1 and CDR2 are DFQATT and SNEGSKA (reference sequence). CDR3 length: 12 residues. In nucleotides, the CDR3 is TGCAGTGTTGGGGACAGGGGGTCTGAAGCTTTCTTT. The encoded protein is CSVGDRGSEAFF.

A note on this clonotype: One end of the junction fails to match germline, which may point to a read error. The chain uses TRBV7-3 and TRBJ1-6, with D hard to call. Germline lookup yields CDR1 SGHTA and CDR2 FQGTGA. CDR3 length: 15 amino acids. CDR3 sequence: CASSLKISDNSPLHF. In DNA, the CDR3 is TGTGCCAGCAGCTTAAAAATCTCCGATAATTCACCCCTCCACTTT.

V is TRBV20-1 and J is TRBJ2-5; D is undetermined. Germline V CDR1 and CDR2: DFQATT, SNEGSKA (reference sequence). The CDR3 sequence is 10 residues long. V was pared by 6 bases and J by 2 bases, with 4 bases between. CDR3 sequence: CSAKQETQYF. The CDR3 DNA is TGCAGTGCGAAACAAGAGACCCAGTACTTC.

Remarks on this clonotype: At one of its ends the junction is not consistent with the germline gene, which may arise from a read error. The V call is TRBV5-1, the J call TRBJ2-1, with 13 bases that match TRBD2. Germline lookup yields CDR1 SGHRS and CDR2 YFSETQ. The CDR3 covers 19 residues. CDR3 residues: CVSSFRGPGLAGDHNEQFF. CDR3 bases: TGCGTCAGCAGCTTTCGGGGGCCCGGACTAGCGGGAGACCACAATGAGCAGTTCTTC.

On this clonotype itself: The germline gene is not matched at one end of the junction; a read error may be the cause. The chain recombines TRBV18 with TRBJ2-5; 7 bases are a match to TRBD2. Germline V lookup: CDR1 KGHSH, CDR2 LQKENI. The CDR3 contains 13 residues. The CDR3 coding sequence is TGTGCCACCTCACCACCGGGAGGTGAGACCCAGTACTTC. Protein sequence: CATSPPGGETQYF.

This clonotype was detected only once. V gene TRBV27 combines with J gene TRBJ2-7, with unresolved D. In germline, CDR1 is MNHEY, CDR2 SMNVEV (reference sequence). Trimming left V 3 bases short and J 2 bases short, with 8 bases between. This CDR3 has 13 residues. The CDR3 protein is CASSLHSTYEQYF. CDR3 nucleotides: TGTGCCAGCAGTTTGCACAGTACCTACGAGCAGTACTTC.

Note on this clonotype: Germline and junction disagree at one end, which may indicate a read error. CDR3: CSAIRVVDLEALF. In DNA form, the CDR3 reads TGCAGTGCAATAAGGGTGGTGGATCTGGAAGCTCTCTTT. The chain has TRBV20-1 and TRBJ1-1; no reliable D call. CDR1 is DFQATT and CDR2 is SNEGSKA in the germline V gene (reference sequence). CDR3 size: 13 residues.

On this clonotype: Relative to the germline gene, one junction end is altered; a read error may explain this. The chain uses TRBV27 and TRBJ2-7; the D is unclear. The germline gives CDR1 MNHEY, CDR2 SMNVEV (reference sequence). This CDR3 is 14 amino acids long. Written as DNA, the CDR3 is TGTTCCAGCAGCCCGACACCGCTGTATTACGAGCAGTACTTC. It translates to CSSSPTPLYYEQYF.

This clonotype was counted at least ten times. The chain employs TRBV7-8 and TRBJ2-1; TRBD1 agrees at 8 bases. With 5 bases clipped from V and 6 bases from J, the junction kept 9 bases outside the gene matches. The CDR3 covers 15 residues. CDR1 and CDR2 from the germline V gene are SGHVS and FQNEAQ. The CDR3 region has the DNA TGTGCCAGCAGCCAAAGGACAGGGAAGGGCAATGAGCAGTTCTTC. Amino acids: CASSQRTGKGNEQFF.

V and J are TRBV6-2 or TRBV6-3 and TRBJ2-7; 9 nucleotides line up with TRBD1. Germline V CDR1 and CDR2: MNHEY, SVGEGT. The CDR3 consists of 14 residues. With V trimmed by 6 bases and J by 3 bases, 6 bases remained unmatched. The CDR3 protein is CASSPYRGLYEQYF. CDR3 DNA sequence: TGTGCCAGCAGCCCTTACAGGGGGCTCTACGAGCAGTACTTC.

The rearrangement joins TRBV6-1 to TRBJ2-3; D gene unclear. The V and J ends lost 6 bases and 3 bases respectively, with 10 bases between them. From germline, CDR1 is MNHNS and CDR2 SASEGT. The CDR3 runs to 13 residues. In DNA, the CDR3 is TGTGCCAGCAGACGAGTAGGGACAGATACGCAGTATTTT. Its protein product is CASRRVGTDTQYF.

The V call is TRBV25-1, the J call TRBJ1-1; the D gene is possibly TRBD1 (5 bases). The length of the CDR3 is 15 residues. The ends were cut back, 2 bases at V and 1 base at J, with 11 bases in the middle. Germline lookup yields CDR1 MGHDK and CDR2 SYGVNS. The DNA of the CDR3 is TGTGCCAGCAGTGAAAGCTCTGGACAGAACACTGAAGCTTTCTTT. This encodes CASSESSGQNTEAFF.

Sample share makes this clonotype medium-sized. The CDR3 DNA follows: TGCAGTTTCTATCAGGCGGAGCGGTCCTACGAGCAGTACTTC. It codes for CSFYQAERSYEQYF. V usage is TRBV20-1 and J usage is TRBJ2-7; tentatively, D is TRBD2 (5 bases). V lost 8 bases, J lost 1 base, and 18 bases lay in between. Germline V gene data show CDR1 as DFQATT and CDR2 as SNEGSKA (reference sequence). The CDR3 consists of 14 residues.

V is TRBV20-1 and J is TRBJ2-5, with TRBD2 identical over 11 bases. CDR3 length: 14 amino acids. Germline-derived CDR1 and CDR2 are DFQATT and SNEGSKA (reference sequence). Trimming cost V 1 base and J 4 bases; bases outside gene matches: 2. CDR3 coding DNA: TGCAGTGCTAGAGTAGCGGGGGGGCGAGAGACCCAGTACTTC. Its protein product is CSARVAGGRETQYF.

V gene TRBV20-1 combines with J gene TRBJ1-1; possibly TRBD1 for D (6 bases). Trimming removed 3 bases at V and 1 base at J, with 12 bases between. Per germline, CDR1 DFQATT and CDR2 SNEGSKA (reference sequence). This CDR3 region has 14 residues. The CDR3 nucleotides are TGCAGTGCTAGCCCGGGACATTGGAACACTGAAGCTTTCTTT. Protein sequence: CSASPGHWNTEAFF.

On this clonotype itself: Its ends do not fully match the called genes, so a read error is possible. The chain couples TRBV6-1 to TRBJ2-7, with unresolved D. The closer fit of TRBJ2-1 to the DNA end suggests the J call may be wrong. The CDR3 length is 11 residues. In germline, CDR1 is MNHNS, CDR2 SASEGT. The CDR3 DNA follows: TGTACCAGCAGTCCGGGCTACGAGCAGTTCTTC. Its protein product is CTSSPGYEQFF.

The chain uses TRBV11-2 and TRBJ1-1; unclear D gene. The CDR3 has 13 amino acids. Germline V gene data show CDR1 as SGHAT and CDR2 as FQNNGV. Trimming stripped 6 bases from V and 0 bases from J, with 8 bases between. CDR3 loop: CASSPDLNTEAFF. CDR3 in DNA: TGTGCCAGCAGTCCCGACCTGAACACTGAAGCTTTCTTT. Full variable domain (remainder filled in from reference TRBV11-2 and TRBJ1-1): EAGVAQSPRYKIIEKRQSVAFWCNPISGHATLYWYQQILGQGPKLLIQFQNNGVVDDSQLPKDRFSAERLKGVDSTLKIQPAKLEDSAVYLCASSPDLNTEAFFGQGTRLTVV.

There are a few counts of this clonotype. The V and J genes are TRBV12-3 or TRBV12-4 and TRBJ2-4; no firm D call. Trimming pared 6 bases from V and 2 bases from J, leaving 17 bases between. The CDR3 loop spans 16 amino acids. Here the CDR3 DNA reads TGTGCCAGCAGACCCTCAGCCGGGCAGACCAAAAACATTCAGTACTTC. Translated, it gives CASRPSAGQTKNIQYF.

This clonotype occurred a few times. The rearrangement links TRBV6-1 to TRBJ2-3, with D unclear. Germline lookup yields CDR1 MNHNS and CDR2 SASEGT. The CDR3 contains 12 residues. Trimming pared 6 bases from V and 5 bases from J, leaving 9 bases between. In nucleotides, the CDR3 is TGTGCCAGCAGCCCGACCGAAGATACGCAGTATTTT. Translated, it gives CASSPTEDTQYF.

The rearrangement joins TRBV7-2 to TRBJ2-3; 11 bases match TRBD2. The CDR3 totals 19 residues. With V trimmed by 1 base and J by 2 bases, 11 bases remained unmatched. The V gene's germline CDR1 is SGHTA and CDR2 FQGNSA. Written as DNA, the CDR3 is TGTGCCAGCAGCTTAGGGGAGGGACTAGCGGATCCTTACACAGATACGCAGTATTTT. Its protein is CASSLGEGLADPYTDTQYF.

This clonotype was seen a few times. The CDR3 reads CASSYLGGTGGEQYF. CDR3 nucleotide sequence: TGTGCCAGCAGTTATCTGGGGGGGACAGGAGGCGAGCAGTACTTC. J is TRBJ2-7 and V is TRBV28; D perhaps matches TRBD1 (8 bases). Germline CDR1 is MDHEN and CDR2 is SYDVKM. The CDR3 runs to 15 residues. V lost 4 bases and J 6 bases, leaving 19 bases between the germline ends.

V gene TRBV7-9 combines with J gene TRBJ2-1; D may be TRBD1 or TRBD2 (6 bases each). This CDR3 comprises 13 residues. CDR1 and CDR2 (germline): SEHNR, FQNEAQ (reference sequence). V lost 5 bases and J 7 bases, leaving 12 bases between the germline ends. CDR3 in amino acids: CASSPWGANEQFF. The CDR3 coding sequence is TGTGCCAGCAGCCCCTGGGGGGCAAATGAGCAGTTCTTC.

The chain uses TRBV6-4 and TRBJ2-2, with D tentatively TRBD1 (7 bases). Trimming stripped 6 bases from V and 5 bases from J, with 16 bases between. The CDR3 sequence is 15 residues long. The germline V gene has CDR1 MRHNA and CDR2 SNTAGT. CDR3 in DNA: TGTGCCAGCAGACCGGAGGAGGGGGCGACCGGGGAGCTGTTTTTT. Its translation: CASRPEEGATGELFF.

This clonotype was recorded once. With a much larger clone just one base away, this may be a read error. This rearrangement joins TRBV7-9 to TRBJ2-7; maybe TRBD1 (6 bases). This CDR3 is built from 14 residues. The V gene's germline CDR1 is SEHNR and CDR2 FQNEAQ (reference sequence). The CDR3 spells CASILDIGGDEQYF. The DNA of the CDR3 is TGTGCCAGCATCTTAGACATTGGGGGCGACGAGCAGTACTTC.

This clonotype turned up a few times. V usage is TRBV6-6 and J usage is TRBJ2-7; TRBD2 is a possible D gene (6 bases). Germline V lookup: CDR1 MNHNY, CDR2 SVGAGI (reference sequence). V lost 4 bases to trimming and J lost 0 bases, with 10 bases between them. The CDR3 totals 14 residues. The CDR3 region is CASSFFGGSYEQYF. The CDR3 coding sequence is TGTGCCAGCAGTTTTTTCGGGGGCTCCTACGAGCAGTACTTC.

CDR3 nucleotides: TGCAGTGCCACATTTCTAGGAGATACGCAGTATTTT. It translates to CSATFLGDTQYF. This chain links TRBV20-1 with TRBJ2-3; D call uncertain. The germline V gene encodes CDR1 DFQATT and CDR2 SNEGSKA (reference sequence). This CDR3 contains 12 residues. Trimming shortened V by 6 bases and J by 5 bases, and 12 bases separated the two germline ends.

This clonotype was detected only a few times. This chain joins TRBV6-1 and TRBJ2-7; D gene ambiguous. Looked up from germline, CDR1 is MNHNS and CDR2 is SASEGT. This CDR3 is built from 13 residues. The V end was cut by 6 bases, the J end by 3 bases, with 12 bases between. DNA of the CDR3: TGTGCCAGCAGGAGATTCGCAAGCTACGAGCAGTACTTC. This codes for CASRRFASYEQYF.

This clonotype was recorded at least ten times. This chain uses TRBV9 with TRBJ1-4; D is undetermined. V was cut by 3 bases and J by 4 bases, with 10 bases left in between. There are 14 residues in the CDR3. The germline CDR1 and CDR2 sequences are SGDLS and YYNGEE. DNA of the CDR3: TGTGCCAGCAGCGCCGGACCGAATAATGAAAAACTGTTTTTT. This encodes CASSAGPNNEKLFF.